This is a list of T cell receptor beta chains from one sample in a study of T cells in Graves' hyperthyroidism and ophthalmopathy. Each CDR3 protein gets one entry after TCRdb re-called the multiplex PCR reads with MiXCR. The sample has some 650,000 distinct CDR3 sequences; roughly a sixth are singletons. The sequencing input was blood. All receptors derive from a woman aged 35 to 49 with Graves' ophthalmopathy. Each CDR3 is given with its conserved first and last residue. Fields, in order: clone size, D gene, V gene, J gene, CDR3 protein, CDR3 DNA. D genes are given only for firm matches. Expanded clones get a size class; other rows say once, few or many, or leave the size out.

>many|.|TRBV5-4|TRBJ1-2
CASSLPSGLGYTF
TGTGCCAGCAGCTTGCCTTCGGGTCTGGGCTACACCTTC
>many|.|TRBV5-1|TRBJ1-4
CASSLASQGSEKLFF
TGCGCCAGCAGCTTGGCTTCCCAGGGCAGTGAAAAACTGTTTTTT
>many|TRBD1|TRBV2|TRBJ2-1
CASTLGQGLYEQFF
TGTGCCAGCACCCTAGGACAGGGGTTGTACGAGCAGTTCTTC
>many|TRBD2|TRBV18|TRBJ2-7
CASSLAPGTTLYEQYF
TGTGCCAGCTCACTCGCCCCCGGGACTACTCTCTACGAGCAGTACTTC
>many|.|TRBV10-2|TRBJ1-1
CASSAAGTEAFF
TGCGCCAGCAGTGCGGCAGGCACTGAAGCTTTCTTT
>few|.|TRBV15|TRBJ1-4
CATSPDRYNEKLFF
TGTGCCACCAGCCCCGACAGGTATAATGAAAAACTGTTTTTT
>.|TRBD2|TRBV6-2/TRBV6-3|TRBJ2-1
CASSYLRTSGRPNEQFF
TGTGCCAGCAGTTACCTAAGGACTAGCGGGAGGCCAAATGAGCAGTTCTTC
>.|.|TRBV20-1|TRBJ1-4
CSAVNEKLFF
TGCAGTGCCGTTAATGAAAAACTGTTTTTT
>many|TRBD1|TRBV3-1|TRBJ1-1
CASSLRDRGRTEAFF
TGTGCCAGCAGCCTCCGGGACAGGGGACGCACTGAAGCTTTCTTT
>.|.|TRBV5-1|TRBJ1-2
CASGGTLNYGYTF
TGCGCCAGCGGCGGGACTCTTAACTATGGCTACACCTTC
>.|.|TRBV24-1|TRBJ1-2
CATSDSSRREGYGYTF
TGTGCCACCAGTGATTCGAGTCGCAGGGAGGGCTATGGCTACACCTTC
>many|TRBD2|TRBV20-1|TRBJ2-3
CSARDLAGDTDTQYF
TGCAGTGCTAGAGATTTAGCGGGGGATACAGATACGCAGTATTTT
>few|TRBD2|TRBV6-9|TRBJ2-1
CASSSPAGTSGSLYNEQFF
TGTGCCAGCAGTTCCCCGGCCGGGACTAGCGGGAGCCTTTACAATGAGCAGTTCTTC
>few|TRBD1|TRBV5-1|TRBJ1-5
CASSPGTGGQNQPQHF
TGCGCCAGCAGCCCCGGGACAGGGGGCCAAAATCAGCCCCAGCATTTT
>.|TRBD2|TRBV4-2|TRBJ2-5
CASSQALAGGSLPETQYF
TGTGCCAGCAGCCAAGCACTAGCGGGGGGCAGCCTACCAGAGACCCAGTACTTC
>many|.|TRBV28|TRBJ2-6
CASSLVRRPGANVLTF
TGTGCCAGCAGTTTGGTGAGGAGGCCTGGGGCCAACGTCCTGACTTTC
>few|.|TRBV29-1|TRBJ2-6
CSVEGASGANVLTF
TGCAGCGTTGAAGGTGCCTCTGGGGCCAACGTCCTGACTTTC
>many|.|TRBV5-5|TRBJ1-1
CASSPFLRDTEAFF
TGTGCCAGCAGCCCGTTCCTAAGGGACACTGAAGCTTTCTTT
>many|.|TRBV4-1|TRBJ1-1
CASSQGSQTNTEAFF
TGCGCCAGCAGCCAGGGGTCCCAAACGAACACTGAAGCTTTCTTT
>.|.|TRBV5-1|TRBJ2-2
CASHRDIANTGELFF
TGCGCCAGCCACCGGGACATCGCGAACACCGGGGAGCTGTTTTTT
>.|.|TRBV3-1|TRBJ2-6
CASSQDLRAGANVLTF
TGTGCCAGCAGCCAAGACCTCAGGGCTGGGGCCAACGTCCTGACTTTC
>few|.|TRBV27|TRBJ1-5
CASSLESRTVGSQPQHF
TGTGCCAGCAGTTTAGAATCTCGAACCGTTGGCAGTCAGCCCCAGCATTTT
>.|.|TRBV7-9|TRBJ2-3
CASSPRGVPSTDTQYF
TGTGCCAGCAGCCCCCGGGGAGTGCCAAGCACAGATACGCAGTATTTT
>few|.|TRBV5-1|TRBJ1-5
CASSLRASSNQPQHF
TGCGCCAGCAGCTTACGGGCCAGTAGCAATCAGCCCCAGCATTTT
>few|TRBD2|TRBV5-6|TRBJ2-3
CASSRRTSGSQMNTQYF
TGTGCCAGCAGCCGAAGGACTAGCGGGAGTCAAATGAATACGCAGTATTTT
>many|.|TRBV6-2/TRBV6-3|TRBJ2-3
CASSSGTTYTDTQYF
TGTGCCAGCAGTTCCGGGACGACATACACAGATACGCAGTATTTT
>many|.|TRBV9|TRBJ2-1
CASSIGGGGYNEQFF
TGTGCCAGCAGCATAGGGGGAGGAGGGTACAATGAGCAGTTCTTC
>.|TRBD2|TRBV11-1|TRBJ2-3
CASSLVGGGATDTQYF
TGCGCCAGCAGCTTGGTCGGCGGGGGGGCCACAGATACGCAGTATTTT
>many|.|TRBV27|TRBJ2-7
CASSLGSMTEQYF
TGTGCCAGCAGTTTAGGCTCCATGACCGAGCAGTACTTC
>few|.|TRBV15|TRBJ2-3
CATSRVADTQYF
TGTGCCACCAGCAGAGTTGCAGATACGCAGTATTTT
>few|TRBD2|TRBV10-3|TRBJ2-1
CAISEELAGLGSYNEQFF
TGTGCCATCAGTGAGGAGCTAGCGGGGTTAGGATCTTACAATGAGCAGTTCTTC
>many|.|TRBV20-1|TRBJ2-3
CSASRGDTQYF
TGCAGTGCCTCCCGGGGTGATACGCAGTATTTT
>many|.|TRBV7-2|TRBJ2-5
CASSLAPFETQYF
TGTGCCAGCAGCTTAGCGCCCTTTGAGACCCAGTACTTC
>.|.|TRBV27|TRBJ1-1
CANSLGPGALNTEAFF
TGTGCCAACAGTTTAGGGCCAGGCGCCCTGAACACTGAAGCTTTCTTT
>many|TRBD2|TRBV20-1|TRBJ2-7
CSASRLAGANSYEQYF
TGCAGTGCTAGCCGGTTAGCGGGAGCAAACTCCTACGAGCAGTACTTC
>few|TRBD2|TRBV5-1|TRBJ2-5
CASSLNGGIQETQYF
TGCGCCAGCAGCTTGAACGGGGGGATACAAGAGACCCAGTACTTC
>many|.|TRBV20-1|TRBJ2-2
CSARPSFMDTGELFF
TGCAGTGCTAGACCCTCTTTTATGGACACCGGGGAGCTGTTTTTT
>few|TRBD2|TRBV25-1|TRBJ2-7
CASSGLAERFSGEQYF
TGTGCCAGCAGCGGACTAGCGGAGAGGTTCTCGGGCGAGCAGTACTTC
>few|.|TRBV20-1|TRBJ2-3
CSARGGVLTDTQYF
TGCAGTGCTAGAGGGGGGGTCCTCACAGATACGCAGTATTTT
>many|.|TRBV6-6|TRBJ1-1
CASSYSRYDTEAFF
TGTGCCAGCAGTTACTCGCGTTATGACACTGAAGCTTTCTTT
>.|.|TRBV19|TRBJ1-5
CASSIVTVSNQPQHF
TGTGCCAGTAGTATAGTCACTGTTAGCAATCAGCCCCAGCATTTT
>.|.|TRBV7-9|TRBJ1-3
CASSDSNYSGNTIYF
TGTGCCAGCAGCGACAGCAATTACTCTGGAAACACCATATATTTT
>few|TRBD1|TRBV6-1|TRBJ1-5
CASSTQGVNNQPQHF
TGTGCCAGCAGCACCCAGGGGGTAAACAATCAGCCCCAGCATTTT
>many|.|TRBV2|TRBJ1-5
CASSPTGFLRQPQHF
TGTGCCAGCAGCCCTACAGGGTTTTTACGGCAGCCCCAGCATTTT
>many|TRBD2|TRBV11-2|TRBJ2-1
CASSFALAGVGLNEQFF
TGTGCCAGCAGCTTCGCCCTAGCGGGGGTTGGACTCAATGAGCAGTTCTTC
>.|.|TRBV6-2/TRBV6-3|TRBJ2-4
CASSRTVAKNIQYF
TGTGCCAGCAGCCGGACGGTAGCCAAAAACATTCAGTACTTC
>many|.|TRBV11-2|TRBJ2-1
CASRASRIYNEQFF
TGTGCCAGCAGAGCTTCCCGTATATACAATGAGCAGTTCTTC
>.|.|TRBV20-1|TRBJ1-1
CSAGGWTEAFF
TGCAGTGCTGGGGGCTGGACTGAAGCTTTCTTT
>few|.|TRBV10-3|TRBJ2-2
CAISEVQGSTGELFF
TGTGCCATCAGTGAGGTACAGGGATCTACCGGGGAGCTGTTTTTT
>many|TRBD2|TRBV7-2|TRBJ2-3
CASSLNGGGTTDTQYF
TGTGCCAGCAGCCTCAACGGCGGGGGTACCACAGATACGCAGTATTTT
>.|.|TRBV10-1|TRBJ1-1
CASRTNPTF
TGCGCCAGCAGGACGAACCCGACCTTT
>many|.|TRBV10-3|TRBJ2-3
CAISVQGISDTQYF
TGTGCCATCAGTGTGCAGGGGATCTCAGATACGCAGTATTTT